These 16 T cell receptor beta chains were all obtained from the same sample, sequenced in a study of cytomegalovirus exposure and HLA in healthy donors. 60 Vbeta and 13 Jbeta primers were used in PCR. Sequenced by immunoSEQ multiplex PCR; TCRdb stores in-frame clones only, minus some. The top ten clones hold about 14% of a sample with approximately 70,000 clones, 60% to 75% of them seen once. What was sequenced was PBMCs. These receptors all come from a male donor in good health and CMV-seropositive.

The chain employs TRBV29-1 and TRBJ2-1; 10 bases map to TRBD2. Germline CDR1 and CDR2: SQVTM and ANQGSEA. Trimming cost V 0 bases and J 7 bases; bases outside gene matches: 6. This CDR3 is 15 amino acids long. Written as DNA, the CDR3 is TGCAGCGTTGAAGATCGGGCTAGCGGGAGTAATGAGCAGTTCTTC. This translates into CSVEDRASGSNEQFF.

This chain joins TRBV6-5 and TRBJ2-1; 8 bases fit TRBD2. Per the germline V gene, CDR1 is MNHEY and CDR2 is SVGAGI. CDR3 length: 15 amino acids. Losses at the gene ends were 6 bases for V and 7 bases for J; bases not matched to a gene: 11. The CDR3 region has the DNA TGTGCCAGCAGGATCGGGCGGGAGGAGGGAAATGAGCAGTTCTTC. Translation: CASRIGREEGNEQFF.

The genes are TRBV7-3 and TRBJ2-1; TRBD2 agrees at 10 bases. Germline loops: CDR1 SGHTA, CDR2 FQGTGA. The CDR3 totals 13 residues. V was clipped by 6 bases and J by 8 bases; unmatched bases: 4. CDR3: CASRLGTSDEQFF. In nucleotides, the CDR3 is TGTGCCAGCAGATTAGGGACTAGCGATGAGCAGTTCTTC.

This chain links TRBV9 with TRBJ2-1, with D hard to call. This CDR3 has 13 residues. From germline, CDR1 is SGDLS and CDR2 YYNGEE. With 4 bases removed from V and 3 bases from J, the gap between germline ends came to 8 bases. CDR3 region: CASSTGDYNEQFF. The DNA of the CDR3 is TGTGCCAGCAGCACTGGAGACTACAATGAGCAGTTCTTC.

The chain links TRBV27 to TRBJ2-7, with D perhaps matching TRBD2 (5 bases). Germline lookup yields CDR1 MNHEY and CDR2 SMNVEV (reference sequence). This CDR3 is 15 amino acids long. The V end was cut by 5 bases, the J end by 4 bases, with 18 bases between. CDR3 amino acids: CASSLRTGGGYEQYF. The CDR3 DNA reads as TGTGCCAGCAGTCTAAGGACGGGCGGCGGGTACGAGCAGTACTTC.

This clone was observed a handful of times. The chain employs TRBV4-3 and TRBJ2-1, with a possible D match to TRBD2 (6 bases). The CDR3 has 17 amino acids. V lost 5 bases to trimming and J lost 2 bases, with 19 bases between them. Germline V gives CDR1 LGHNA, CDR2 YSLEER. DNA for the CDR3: TGCGCCAGCAGCTCCCAGGATAGCGGCGCCACCTACAATGAGCAGTTCTTC. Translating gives CASSSQDSGATYNEQFF.

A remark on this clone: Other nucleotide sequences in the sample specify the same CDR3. The CDR3 spells CASSAGGGTDTQYF. The CDR3 DNA is TGCGCCAGCAGTGCGGGGGGGGGCACAGATACGCAGTATTTT. The chain uses TRBV10-1 and TRBJ2-3; 8 bases fit TRBD2. Trimming at V came to 4 bases and at J to 1 base, leaving 1 base not matched to a gene. The CDR3 sequence is 14 residues long. Germline V CDR1 and CDR2: WNHNN, SYGVQD (reference sequence).

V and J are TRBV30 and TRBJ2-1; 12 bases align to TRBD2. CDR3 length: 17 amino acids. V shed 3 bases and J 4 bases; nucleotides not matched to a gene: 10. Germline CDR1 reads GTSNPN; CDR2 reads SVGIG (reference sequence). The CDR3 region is CAWSALAGGAPYNEQFF. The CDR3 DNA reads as TGTGCCTGGAGCGCCCTAGCGGGGGGGGCGCCTTACAATGAGCAGTTCTTC. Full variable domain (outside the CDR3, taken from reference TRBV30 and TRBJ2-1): SQTIHQWPATLVQPVGSPLSLECTVEGTSNPNLYWYRQAAGRGLQLLFYSVGIGQISSEVPQNLSASRPQDRQFILSSKKLLLSDSGFYLCAWSALAGGAPYNEQFFGPGTRLTVL.

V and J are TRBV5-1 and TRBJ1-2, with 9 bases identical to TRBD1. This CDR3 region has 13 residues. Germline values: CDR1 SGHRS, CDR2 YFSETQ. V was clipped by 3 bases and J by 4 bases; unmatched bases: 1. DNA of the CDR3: TGCGCCAGCAGCTGGGGACAGGGCTATGGCTACACCTTC. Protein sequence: CASSWGQGYGYTF.

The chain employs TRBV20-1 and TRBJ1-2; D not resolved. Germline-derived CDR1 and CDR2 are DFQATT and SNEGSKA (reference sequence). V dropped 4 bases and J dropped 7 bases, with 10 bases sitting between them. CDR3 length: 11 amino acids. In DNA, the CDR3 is TGCAGTGCTATAGCGTGGGGTGGCTACACCTTC. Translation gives CSAIAWGGYTF.

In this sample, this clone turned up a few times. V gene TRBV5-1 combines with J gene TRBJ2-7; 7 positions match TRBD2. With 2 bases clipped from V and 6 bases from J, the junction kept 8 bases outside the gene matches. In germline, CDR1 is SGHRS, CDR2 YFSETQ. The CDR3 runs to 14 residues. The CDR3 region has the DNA TGCGCCAGCAGCTTCGATCCGGGAGGCTCCGAGCAGTACTTC. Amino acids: CASSFDPGGSEQYF.

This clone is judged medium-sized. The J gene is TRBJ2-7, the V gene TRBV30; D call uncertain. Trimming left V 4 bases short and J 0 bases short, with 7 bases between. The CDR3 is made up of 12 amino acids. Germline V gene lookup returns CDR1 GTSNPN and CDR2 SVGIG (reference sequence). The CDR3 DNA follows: TGTGCCTGGACCCACTACTCCTACGAGCAGTACTTC. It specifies CAWTHYSYEQYF.

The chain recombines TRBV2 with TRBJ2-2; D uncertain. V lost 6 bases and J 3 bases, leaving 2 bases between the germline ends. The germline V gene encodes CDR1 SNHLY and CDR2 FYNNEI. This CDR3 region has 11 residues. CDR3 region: CASSYTGELFF. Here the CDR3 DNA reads TGTGCCAGCAGCTACACCGGGGAGCTGTTTTTT.

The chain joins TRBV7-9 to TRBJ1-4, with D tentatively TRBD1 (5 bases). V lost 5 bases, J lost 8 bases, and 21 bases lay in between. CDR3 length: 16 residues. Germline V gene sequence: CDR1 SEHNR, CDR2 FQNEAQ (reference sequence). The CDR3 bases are TGTGCCAGCAGCCGCGGGGTCGGGGGGGAAGAGGAAAAACTGTTTTTT. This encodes CASSRGVGGEEEKLFF.

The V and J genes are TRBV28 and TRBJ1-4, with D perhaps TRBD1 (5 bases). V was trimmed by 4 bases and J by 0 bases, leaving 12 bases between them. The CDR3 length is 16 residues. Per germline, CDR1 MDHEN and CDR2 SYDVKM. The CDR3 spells CASSSPRGATNEKLFF. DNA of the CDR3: TGTGCCAGCAGTTCACCAAGGGGTGCAACTAATGAAAAACTGTTTTTT. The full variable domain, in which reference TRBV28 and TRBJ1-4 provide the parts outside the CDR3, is DVKVTQSSRYLVKRTGEKVFLECVQDMDHENMFWYRQDPGLGLRLIYFSYDVKMKEKGDIPEGYSVSREKKERFSLILESASTNQTSMYLCASSSPRGATNEKLFFGSGTQLSVL.

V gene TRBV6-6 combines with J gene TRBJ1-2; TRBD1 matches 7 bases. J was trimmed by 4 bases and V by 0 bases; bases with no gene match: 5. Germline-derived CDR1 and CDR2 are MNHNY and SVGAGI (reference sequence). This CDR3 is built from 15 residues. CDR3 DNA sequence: TGTGCCAGCAGTTACTCCCGACAGGGCCGCTATGGCTACACCTTC. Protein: CASSYSRQGRYGYTF.